This is a list of T cell receptor beta chains from one sample in a study of post-analysis software for immune sequencing data. MiXCR was run by TCRdb on the PCR reads, yielding one entry per CDR3 protein. The sample holds approximately 770,000 distinct CDR3 sequences, about half seen once. The source material was blood. Every receptor here comes from a girl under 18 with multiple sclerosis. The CDR3 runs from the conserved cysteine through the conserved F or W. The D gene is left open where the match is weak. Clone size is not always given. Where it is, it says once, few, many or a class for expanded clones.

TRBD1	TRBV5-1	few	TRBJ2-7	CASSLAPGTGNEQYF	TGCGCCAGCAGCTTGGCGCCGGGGACAGGGAACGAGCAGTACTTC
-	TRBV7-6	-	TRBJ2-7	CASSPATGYEQYF	TGTGCCAGCAGCCCAGCGACGGGTTACGAGCAGTACTTC
-	TRBV29-1	-	TRBJ1-1	CSATTMGRAEAFF	TGCAGCGCCACGACGATGGGGCGGGCTGAAGCTTTCTTT
-	TRBV12-3/TRBV12-4	-	TRBJ2-3	CASSRRLGRTDTQYF	TGTGCCAGCAGTCGAAGACTTGGCCGCACAGATACGCAGTATTTT
-	TRBV29-1	few	TRBJ2-1	CSVEGTADNEQFF	TGCAGCGTTGAAGGGACAGCCGACAATGAGCAGTTCTTC
-	TRBV6-6	-	TRBJ2-7	CASSYSGLGNEQYF	TGTGCCAGCAGTTATTCGGGTTTGGGCAACGAGCAGTACTTC
-	TRBV7-2	many	TRBJ2-3	CASSLSRAGDTDTQYF	TGTGCCAGCAGCTTATCTCGGGCAGGAGACACAGATACGCAGTATTTT
TRBD1	TRBV15	-	TRBJ2-7	CATSRETGGYEQYF	TGTGCCACCAGCAGAGAGACAGGGGGCTACGAGCAGTACTTC
TRBD2	TRBV10-3	-	TRBJ2-7	CAILTSGNEQYF	TGTGCCATCCTGACTAGCGGGAACGAGCAGTACTTC
TRBD2	TRBV29-1	-	TRBJ2-1	CSVDLAGHVVNEQFF	TGCAGCGTTGACCTAGCGGGACATGTAGTGAATGAGCAGTTCTTC
-	TRBV2	few	TRBJ1-1	CASKMNTEAFF	TGTGCCAGCAAGATGAACACTGAAGCTTTCTTT
TRBD2	TRBV7-2	few	TRBJ2-1	CASSESGKPYNEQFF	TGTGCCAGCAGCGAAAGCGGGAAACCCTACAATGAGCAGTTCTTC
TRBD2	TRBV20-1	-	TRBJ2-7	CSAIPLAGGYEQYF	TGCAGTGCTATTCCCCTAGCGGGAGGGTACGAGCAGTACTTC
-	TRBV12-3/TRBV12-4	-	TRBJ2-6	CASSEGGSTSGANVLTF	TGTGCCAGCAGTGAGGGTGGCTCCACTTCTGGGGCCAACGTCCTGACTTTC
-	TRBV20-1	few	TRBJ2-1	CSAGGPSGILDNEQFF	TGCAGTGCGGGGGGGCCTAGCGGTATACTTGACAATGAGCAGTTCTTC
-	TRBV15	once	TRBJ1-5	CATSRARRGSQPQHF	TGTGCCACCAGCAGAGCCCGCAGGGGAAGTCAGCCCCAGCATTTT
-	TRBV6-2/TRBV6-3	-	TRBJ1-2	CASSYRRSQVYYGYTF	TGTGCCAGCAGTTATCGTCGGAGCCAAGTTTACTATGGCTACACCTTC
TRBD1	TRBV29-1	-	TRBJ1-2	CSGGTGKAYTF	TGCAGCGGGGGGACAGGGAAAGCCTACACCTTC
-	TRBV14	-	TRBJ1-2	CASSPCTHNYGYTF	TGTGCCAGCAGCCCCTGTACCCATAACTATGGCTACACCTTC
TRBD2	TRBV27	-	TRBJ2-3	CASSRGAGGINTDTQYF	TGTGCCAGCAGTAGGGGGGCGGGAGGGATAAACACAGATACGCAGTATTTT
-	TRBV4-3	-	TRBJ1-4	CASSQTHREKLFF	TGCGCCAGCAGCCAAACCCACAGGGAAAAACTGTTTTTT
-	TRBV12-3/TRBV12-4	-	TRBJ1-2	CASSLDRDYNYGYTF	TGTGCCAGCAGTTTAGACCGAGACTACAACTATGGCTACACCTTC
-	TRBV24-1	once	TRBJ2-1	CATSDAQLENNEQFF	TGTGCCACCAGTGATGCGCAACTCGAAAACAATGAGCAGTTCTTC
-	TRBV13	-	TRBJ1-4	CASSFGALGSQKLFF	TGTGCCAGCAGCTTTGGGGCCCTGGGGTCGCAGAAACTGTTTTTT
-	TRBV20-1	-	TRBJ1-2	CSARDQGRKGYTF	TGCAGTGCTAGAGATCAGGGTCGTAAGGGCTACACCTTC
TRBD1	TRBV3-1	few	TRBJ1-4	CASSPIPRGRRKLFF	TGTGCCAGCAGCCCCATACCCAGGGGGCGGCGCAAACTGTTTTTT
-	TRBV29-1	-	TRBJ2-7	CSVVPGAGARNEQYF	TGCAGCGTTGTTCCAGGGGCAGGAGCTCGAAACGAGCAGTACTTC
TRBD2	TRBV3-1	-	TRBJ2-1	CASSPLTGTSSHEQFF	TGTGCCAGCAGCCCTCTAACCGGGACTAGTTCTCATGAGCAGTTCTTC
-	TRBV15	-	TRBJ2-2	CATSSAGGRTGELFF	TGTGCCACCAGCAGTGCCGGAGGTCGCACCGGGGAGCTGTTTTTT
-	TRBV7-9	-	TRBJ2-1	CASSYITRDPINEQFF	TGTGCCAGCAGCTACATAACACGGGACCCAATCAATGAGCAGTTCTTC
TRBD1	TRBV12-3/TRBV12-4	few	TRBJ2-7	CASSPGQGVPGSNEQYF	TGTGCCAGCAGCCCGGGACAGGGGGTTCCGGGGAGCAACGAGCAGTACTTC
TRBD1	TRBV9	-	TRBJ2-5	CASSTGGGWEQYF	TGTGCCAGCAGTACAGGGGGCGGCTGGGAGCAGTACTTC
TRBD1	TRBV5-1	few	TRBJ1-2	CASSGGTEVLDGYTF	TGCGCCAGCAGCGGAGGGACAGAAGTACTAGATGGCTACACCTTC
-	TRBV15	-	TRBJ1-5	CATSLHRELQPQHF	TGTGCCACCAGCCTCCACCGGGAGTTACAGCCCCAGCATTTT
-	TRBV28	few	TRBJ2-7	CASSTYDRTEPHYEQYF	TGTGCCAGCAGTACCTACGACCGGACAGAGCCGCACTACGAGCAGTACTTC
TRBD1	TRBV4-2	-	TRBJ2-1	CASSQRGTEYNEQFF	TGTGCCAGCAGTCAAAGGGGGACAGAATACAATGAGCAGTTCTTC
-	TRBV5-1	-	TRBJ2-3	CASSPTTRGTDTQYF	TGCGCCAGCAGCCCGACCACTAGGGGCACAGATACGCAGTATTTT
-	TRBV20-1	-	TRBJ1-5	CSAGPGGNQPQHF	TGCAGCGCGGGACCAGGTGGCAATCAGCCCCAGCATTTT
-	TRBV10-3	-	TRBJ2-7	CAISESTSSSYEQYF	TGTGCCATCAGTGAGTCAACTAGCTCATCCTACGAGCAGTACTTC
-	TRBV2	-	TRBJ2-7	CASSLFRAYEQYF	TGTGCCAGCAGCCTGTTTAGGGCCTACGAGCAGTACTTC
TRBD1	TRBV6-2/TRBV6-3	-	TRBJ2-1	CASSLGQGFVNEQFF	TGTGCCAGCAGCCTGGGACAGGGATTTGTCAATGAGCAGTTCTTC
-	TRBV9	few	TRBJ2-7	CASSVGGGGQSYEQYF	TGTGCCAGCAGCGTAGGAGGAGGGGGACAGTCGTACGAGCAGTACTTC